This T cell receptor (beta chain) was identified in a study of T-cell reconstitution after alpha-beta-depleted transplantation in children. This clonotype appeared once. The library targeted TCRbeta and was prepared with unique molecular identifiers. TCRdb re-analysed the PCR reads in MiXCR, keeping a single row per CDR3 protein. The data show about 290,000 distinct CDR3 sequences, 10% seen once. Trimming removed 5 bases from V and 5 bases from J; junction bases left unmatched: 15. Germline V CDR1 and CDR2: SGHNT, YYREEE (reference sequence). This CDR3 is built from 16 residues. Sequenced material: PBMCs, taken before TCRalphabeta/CD19-depleted stem cell transplant. This clonotype was sampled from a boy under three years old with acute myeloid leukemia, due to receive a stem cell transplant. The chain links TRBV5-4 to TRBJ2-7; 8 bases map to TRBD1. The CDR3 here is CASRDETGGTWDEQYF. The CDR3 bases are TGTGCCAGCAGGGACGAAACAGGGGGGACTTGGGACGAGCAGTACTTC. Complete variable domain (other parts from reference TRBV5-4 and TRBJ2-7): ETGVTQSPTHLIKTRGQQVTLRCSSQSGHNTVSWYQQALGQGPQFIFQYYREEENGRGNFPPRFSGLQFPNYSSELNVNALELDDSALYLCASRDETGGTWDEQYFGPGTRLTVT.